The sequence of this T cell receptor (beta chain) was determined in a study of early T cells in non-severe SARS-CoV-2 infection. About the study: Sequencing of unsorted whole blood was done on bulk RNA, leaving chains unpaired.

The CDR3 contains 15 residues. V was cut by 3 bases and J by 5 bases, with 15 bases left in between. Germline CDR1 reads SGHRS; CDR2 reads YFSETQ. Separate cDNA molecules each had unique molecular identifiers attached to them. TCRdb processed the 5' RACE reads anew with MiXCR; each CDR3 protein has one entry. The sample includes tens of thousands of distinct CDR3 sequences, about an eighth of them seen just once. The clonotype was recovered from an adult who was a healthcare worker with PCR-confirmed SARS-CoV-2 infection or an uninfected control (not recorded which). This material consisted of whole blood, taken at baseline. This chain links TRBV5-1 with TRBJ2-4, with D possibly TRBD2 on 6 matching bases. The CDR3 here is CASSSDLGGENIQYF. In DNA, the CDR3 is TGCGCCAGCAGCTCCGATCTAGGAGGGGAAAACATTCAGTACTTC.